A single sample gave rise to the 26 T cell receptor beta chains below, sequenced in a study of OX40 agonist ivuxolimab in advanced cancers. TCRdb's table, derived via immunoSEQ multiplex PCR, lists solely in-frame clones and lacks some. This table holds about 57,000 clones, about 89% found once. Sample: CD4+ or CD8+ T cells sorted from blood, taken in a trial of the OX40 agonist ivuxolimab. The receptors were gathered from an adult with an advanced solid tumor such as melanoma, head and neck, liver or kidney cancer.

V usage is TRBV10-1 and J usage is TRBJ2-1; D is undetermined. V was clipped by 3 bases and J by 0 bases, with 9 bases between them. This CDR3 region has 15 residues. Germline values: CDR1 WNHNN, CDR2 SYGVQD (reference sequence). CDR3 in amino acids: CASSDGSYSYNEQFF. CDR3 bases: TGCGCCAGCAGTGACGGATCCTACTCCTACAATGAGCAGTTCTTC.

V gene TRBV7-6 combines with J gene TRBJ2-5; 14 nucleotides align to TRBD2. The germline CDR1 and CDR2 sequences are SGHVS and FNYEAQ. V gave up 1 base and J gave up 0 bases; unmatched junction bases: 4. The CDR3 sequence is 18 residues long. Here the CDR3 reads CASSLVTSGGGYQETQYF. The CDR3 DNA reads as TGTGCCAGCAGCTTAGTGACTAGCGGGGGGGGCTACCAAGAGACCCAGTACTTC.

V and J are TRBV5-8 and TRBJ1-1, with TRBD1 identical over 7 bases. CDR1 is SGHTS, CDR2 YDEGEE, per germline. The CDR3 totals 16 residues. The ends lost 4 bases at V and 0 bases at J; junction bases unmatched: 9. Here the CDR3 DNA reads TGTGCCAGCAGCGCCCGACAGGGTTCAATGAACACTGAAGCTTTCTTT. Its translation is CASSARQGSMNTEAFF.

The CDR3 DNA reads TGTGCCTGGACGGAGACCCTCAACACTGAAGCTTTCTTT. This encodes CAWTETLNTEAFF. J is TRBJ1-1 and V is TRBV30; D is undetermined. Between the trimmed V and J ends, which lost 4 bases and 2 bases, there was a span of 11 bases. The CDR3 consists of 13 residues. Germline loops: CDR1 GTSNPN, CDR2 SVGIG (reference sequence).

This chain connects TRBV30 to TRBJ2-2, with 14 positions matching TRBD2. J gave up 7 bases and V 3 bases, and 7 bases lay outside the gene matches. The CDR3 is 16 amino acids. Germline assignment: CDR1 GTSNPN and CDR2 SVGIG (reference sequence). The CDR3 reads CAWSRGLAGVIGELFF. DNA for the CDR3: TGTGCCTGGAGCCGGGGACTAGCGGGAGTTATCGGGGAGCTGTTTTTT.

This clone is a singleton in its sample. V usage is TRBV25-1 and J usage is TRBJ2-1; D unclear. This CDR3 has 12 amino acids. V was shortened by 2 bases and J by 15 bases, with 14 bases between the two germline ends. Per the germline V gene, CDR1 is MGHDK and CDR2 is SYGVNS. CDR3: CASSEGRIILFF. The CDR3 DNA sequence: TGTGCCAGCAGTGAAGGCCGGATTATTCTGTTCTTC.

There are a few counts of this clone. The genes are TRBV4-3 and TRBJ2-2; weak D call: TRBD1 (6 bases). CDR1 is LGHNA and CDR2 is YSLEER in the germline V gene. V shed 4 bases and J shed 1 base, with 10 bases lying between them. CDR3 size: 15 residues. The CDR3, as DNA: TGCGCCAGCAGCCCAGACAGGTTGAACACCGGGGAGCTGTTTTTT. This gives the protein CASSPDRLNTGELFF.

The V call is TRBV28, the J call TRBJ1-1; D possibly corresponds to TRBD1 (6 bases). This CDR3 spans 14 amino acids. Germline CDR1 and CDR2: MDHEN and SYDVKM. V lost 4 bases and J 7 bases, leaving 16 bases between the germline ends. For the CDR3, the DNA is TGTGCCAGCAGTTCAGGGGACGGTGGGAGTGAAGCTTTCTTT. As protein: CASSSGDGGSEAFF.

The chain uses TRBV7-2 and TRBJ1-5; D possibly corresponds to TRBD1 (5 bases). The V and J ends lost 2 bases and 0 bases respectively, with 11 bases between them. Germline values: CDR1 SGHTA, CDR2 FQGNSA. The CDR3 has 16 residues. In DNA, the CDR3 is TGTGCCAGCAGCTTAAGAGGGGCACCTAGCAATCAGCCCCAGCATTTT. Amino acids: CASSLRGAPSNQPQHF.

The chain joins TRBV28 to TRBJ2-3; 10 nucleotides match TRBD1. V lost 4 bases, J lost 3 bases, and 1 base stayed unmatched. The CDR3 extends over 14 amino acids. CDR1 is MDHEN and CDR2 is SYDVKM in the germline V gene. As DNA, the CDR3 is TGTGCCAGCAGTTCGGGACAGGGGACAGATACGCAGTATTTT. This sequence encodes CASSSGQGTDTQYF.

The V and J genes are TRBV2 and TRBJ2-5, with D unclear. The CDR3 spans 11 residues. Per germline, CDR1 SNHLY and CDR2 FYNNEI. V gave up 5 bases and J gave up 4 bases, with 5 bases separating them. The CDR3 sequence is CASSTGETQYF. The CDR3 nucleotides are TGTGCCAGCAGTACCGGAGAGACCCAGTACTTC.

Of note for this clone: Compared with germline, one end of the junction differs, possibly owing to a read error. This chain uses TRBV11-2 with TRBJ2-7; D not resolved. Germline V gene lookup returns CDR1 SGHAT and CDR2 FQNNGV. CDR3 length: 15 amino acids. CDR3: CASSLGSRLSNEQYF. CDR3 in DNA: TGTGCCAGCAGCTTAGGTTCACGGCTCTCCAACGAGCAGTACTTC.

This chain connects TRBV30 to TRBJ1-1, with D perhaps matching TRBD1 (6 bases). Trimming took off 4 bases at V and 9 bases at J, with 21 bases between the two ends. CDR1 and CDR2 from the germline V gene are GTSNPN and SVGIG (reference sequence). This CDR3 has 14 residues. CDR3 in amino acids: CAWTMGRGILKAFF. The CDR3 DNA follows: TGTGCCTGGACTATGGGCAGGGGAATCCTGAAAGCTTTCTTT. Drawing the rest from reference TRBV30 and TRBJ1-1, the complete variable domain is SQTIHQWPATLVQPVGSPLSLECTVEGTSNPNLYWYRQAAGRGLQLLFYSVGIGQISSEVPQNLSASRPQDRQFILSSKKLLLSDSGFYLCAWTMGRGILKAFFGQGTRLTVV.

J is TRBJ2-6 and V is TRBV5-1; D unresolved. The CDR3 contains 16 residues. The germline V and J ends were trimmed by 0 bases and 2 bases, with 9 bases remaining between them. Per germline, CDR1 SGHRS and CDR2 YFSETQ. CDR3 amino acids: CASSLDAGTGANVLTF. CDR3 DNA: TGCGCCAGCAGCTTGGACGCTGGGACTGGGGCCAACGTCCTGACTTTC.

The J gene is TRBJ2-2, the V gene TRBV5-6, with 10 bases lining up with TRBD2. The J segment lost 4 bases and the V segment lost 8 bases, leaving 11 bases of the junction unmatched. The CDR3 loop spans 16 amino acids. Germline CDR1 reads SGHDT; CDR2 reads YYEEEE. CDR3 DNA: TGTGCCAGTAAGCTTACCCTAGCGGGGGTCACCGGGGAGCTGTTTTTT. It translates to CASKLTLAGVTGELFF.

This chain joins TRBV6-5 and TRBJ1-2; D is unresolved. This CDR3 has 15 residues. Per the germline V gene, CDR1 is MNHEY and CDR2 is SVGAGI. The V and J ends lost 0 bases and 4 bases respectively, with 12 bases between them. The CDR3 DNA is TGTGCCAGCAGTTACTCGACTAGGTGGTTCTATGGCTACACCTTC. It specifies CASSYSTRWFYGYTF.

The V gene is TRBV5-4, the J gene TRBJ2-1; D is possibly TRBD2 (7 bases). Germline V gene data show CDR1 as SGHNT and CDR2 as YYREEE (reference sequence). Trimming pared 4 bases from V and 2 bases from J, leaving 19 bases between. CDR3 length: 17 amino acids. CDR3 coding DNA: TGTGCCAGCAGCATCGCCCTGGGGGGGCCTCCCTACAATGAGCAGTTCTTC. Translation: CASSIALGGPPYNEQFF.

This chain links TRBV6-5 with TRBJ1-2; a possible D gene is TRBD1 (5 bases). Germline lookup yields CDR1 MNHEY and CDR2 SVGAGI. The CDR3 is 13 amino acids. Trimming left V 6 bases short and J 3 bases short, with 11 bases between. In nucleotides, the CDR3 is TGTGCCAGCAGGGGCGACAGTCACTATGGCTACACCTTC. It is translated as CASRGDSHYGYTF.

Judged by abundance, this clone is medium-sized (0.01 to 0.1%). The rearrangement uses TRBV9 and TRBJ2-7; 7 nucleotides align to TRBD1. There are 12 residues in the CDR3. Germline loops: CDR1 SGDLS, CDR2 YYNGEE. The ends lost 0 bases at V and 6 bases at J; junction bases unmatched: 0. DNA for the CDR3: TGTGCCAGCAGCGTAGAGGGGGCCGAGCAGTACTTC. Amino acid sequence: CASSVEGAEQYF. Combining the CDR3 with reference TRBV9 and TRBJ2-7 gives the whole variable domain DSGVTQTPKHLITATGQRVTLRCSPRSGDLSVYWYQQSLDQGLQFLIQYYNGEERAKGNILERFSAQQFPDLHSELNLSSLELGDSALYFCASSVEGAEQYFGPGTRLTVT.

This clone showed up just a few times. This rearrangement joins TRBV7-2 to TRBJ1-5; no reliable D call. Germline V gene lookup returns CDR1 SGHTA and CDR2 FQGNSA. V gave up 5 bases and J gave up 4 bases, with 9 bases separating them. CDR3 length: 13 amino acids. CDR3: CASSRNGNQPQHF. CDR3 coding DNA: TGTGCCAGCAGCCGAAACGGAAATCAGCCCCAGCATTTT.

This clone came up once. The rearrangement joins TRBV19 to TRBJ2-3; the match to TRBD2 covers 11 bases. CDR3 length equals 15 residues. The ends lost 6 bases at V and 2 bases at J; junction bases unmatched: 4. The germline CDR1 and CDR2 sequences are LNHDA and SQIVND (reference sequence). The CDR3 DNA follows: TGTGCCAGTAGGTTAGCGGGGGGGTACACAGATACGCAGTATTTT. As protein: CASRLAGGYTDTQYF.

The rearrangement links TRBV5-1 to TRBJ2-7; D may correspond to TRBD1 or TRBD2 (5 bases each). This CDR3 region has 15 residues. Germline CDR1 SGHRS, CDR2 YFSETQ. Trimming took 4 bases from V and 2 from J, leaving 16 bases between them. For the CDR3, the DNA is TGCGCCAGCAGCGGCCAATCAGGGAGCGCCTACGAGCAGTACTTC. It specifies CASSGQSGSAYEQYF. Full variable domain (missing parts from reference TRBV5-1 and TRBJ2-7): KAGVTQTPRYLIKTRGQQVTLSCSPISGHRSVSWYQQTPGQGLQFLFEYFSETQRNKGNFPGRFSGRQFSNSRSEMNVSTLELGDSALYLCASSGQSGSAYEQYFGPGTRLTVT.

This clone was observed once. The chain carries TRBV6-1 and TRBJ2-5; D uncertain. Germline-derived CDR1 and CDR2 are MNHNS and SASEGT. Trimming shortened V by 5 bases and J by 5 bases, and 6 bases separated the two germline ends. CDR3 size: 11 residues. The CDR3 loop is CASSYMETQYF. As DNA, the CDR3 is TGTGCCAGCAGTTATATGGAGACCCAGTACTTC.

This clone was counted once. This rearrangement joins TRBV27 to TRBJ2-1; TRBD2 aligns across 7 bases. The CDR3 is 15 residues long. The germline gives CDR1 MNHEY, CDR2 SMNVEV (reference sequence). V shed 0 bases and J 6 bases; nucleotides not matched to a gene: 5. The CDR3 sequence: CASSLSGGMGNEQFF. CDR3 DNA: TGTGCCAGCAGTTTATCGGGAGGGATGGGCAATGAGCAGTTCTTC.

In nucleotides, the CDR3 is TGTGCCAGCAGCTTAGGAATAGGGGCCAACACTGAAGCTTTCTTT. This encodes CASSLGIGANTEAFF. The gene calls are TRBV11-2 and TRBJ1-1; TRBD1 is a possible D gene (5 bases). Trimming cost V 1 base and J 2 bases, with 11 bases left between them. The CDR3 runs to 15 residues. The germline V gene encodes CDR1 SGHAT and CDR2 FQNNGV.

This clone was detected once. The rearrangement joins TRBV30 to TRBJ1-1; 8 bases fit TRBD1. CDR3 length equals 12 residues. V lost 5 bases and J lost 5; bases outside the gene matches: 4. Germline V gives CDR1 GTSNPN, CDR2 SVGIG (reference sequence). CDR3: CAWQGAGTEAFF. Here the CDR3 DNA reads TGTGCCTGGCAGGGGGCTGGGACTGAAGCTTTCTTT.